A single sample gave rise to the 18 T cell receptor beta chains below, sequenced in a study of radiotherapy plus CTLA-4 blockade in lung cancer. TCRdb's table, derived via immunoSEQ multiplex PCR, lists solely in-frame clones and lacks some. The sample gives more than 90,000 clones, approximately 82% of which show up once; about 26% is in the top ten. Sequencing used peripheral blood, obtained from a patient treated with radiotherapy plus ipilimumab. Source of these receptors: a human donor with non-small cell lung cancer that progressed on radiotherapy plus ipilimumab.

The chain combines TRBV29-1 with TRBJ2-5; 9 nucleotides line up with TRBD1. The germline V gene has CDR1 SQVTM and CDR2 ANQGSEA. V lost 5 bases to trimming and J lost 5 bases; unmatched junction nucleotides: 9. The CDR3 is 14 amino acids. The CDR3 region has the DNA TGCAGCGTTTACCAGGGACAGGGCGGGGAGACCCAGTACTTC. This encodes CSVYQGQGGETQYF.

The rearrangement uses TRBV7-6 and TRBJ1-5; TRBD1 matches at 8 bases. CDR1 SGHVS and CDR2 FNYEAQ come from the germline V gene. J was trimmed by 4 bases and V by 5 bases; bases with no gene match: 7. This CDR3 is built from 15 residues. The CDR3 bases are TGTGCCAGCAGCCAAGGGACAGGACCTAATCAGCCCCAGCATTTT. Protein sequence: CASSQGTGPNQPQHF.

The J gene is TRBJ2-7, the V gene TRBV18; D gene unclear. V was cut by 3 bases and J by 6 bases, with 18 bases left in between. This CDR3 contains 15 residues. Germline V lookup: CDR1 KGHSH, CDR2 LQKENI. In DNA form, the CDR3 reads TGTGCCAGCTCACCTAACGGAGCTAGTAATTCCGAGCAGTACTTC. This sequence encodes CASSPNGASNSEQYF.

The CDR3 DNA reads TGTGCCAGCAGCTTAGTAAGGGGTTCAGAGACCCAGTACTTC. Translation gives CASSLVRGSETQYF. This chain uses TRBV7-8 with TRBJ2-5, with a possible D match to TRBD1 (5 bases). Germline assignment: CDR1 SGHVS and CDR2 FQNEAQ. With 1 base removed from V and 4 bases from J, the gap between germline ends came to 10 bases. This CDR3 has 14 amino acids.

This rearrangement joins TRBV6-5 to TRBJ2-7; 9 bases fit TRBD2. Per the germline V gene, CDR1 is MNHEY and CDR2 is SVGAGI. V trimming: 3 bases; J trimming: 1 base; junction bases outside the gene matches: 1. CDR3 length: 14 amino acids. CDR3 loop: CASSYTSGSYEQYF. In nucleotides, the CDR3 is TGTGCCAGCAGTTATACTAGCGGGTCCTACGAGCAGTACTTC.

This clone showed up just a few times. The V gene is TRBV10-3, the J gene TRBJ2-1; TRBD2 agrees at 11 bases. Germline lookup yields CDR1 ENHRY and CDR2 SYGVKD. Germline trimming cut 2 bases from V and 5 bases from J; bases unmatched to any gene: 2. This CDR3 is 15 amino acids long. This CDR3 is CAISEGLAGNNEQFF. CDR3 DNA sequence: TGTGCCATCAGTGAGGGACTAGCGGGCAACAATGAGCAGTTCTTC.

This chain joins TRBV6-5 and TRBJ1-2, with D maybe TRBD1 (5 bases). The germline V and J ends were trimmed by 0 bases and 8 bases, with 13 bases remaining between them. Germline V gives CDR1 MNHEY, CDR2 SVGAGI. This CDR3 has 14 amino acids. CDR3 sequence (DNA): TGTGCCAGCAGTTACTCGGGGGGAAGGTTAGGCTACACCTTC. Translation gives CASSYSGGRLGYTF.

The chain links TRBV11-2 to TRBJ1-2; D not resolved. The V gene lost 5 bases and the J gene lost 8 bases, with 18 bases spanning the gap. The CDR3 length is 14 residues. Germline V gene lookup returns CDR1 SGHAT and CDR2 FQNNGV. The CDR3 region has the DNA TGTGCCAGCAGCCCAACGGTGACGGCCCCGGGCTACACCTTC. Its protein product is CASSPTVTAPGYTF. Together with reference TRBV11-2 and TRBJ1-2, the CDR3 gives the full variable domain: EAGVAQSPRYKIIEKRQSVAFWCNPISGHATLYWYQQILGQGPKLLIQFQNNGVVDDSQLPKDRFSAERLKGVDSTLKIQPAKLEDSAVYLCASSPTVTAPGYTFGSGTRLTVV.

This clone was counted between two and nine times. This rearrangement joins TRBV7-9 to TRBJ2-7; TRBD2 agrees at 8 bases. This CDR3 has 16 residues. Germline CDR1 SEHNR, CDR2 FQNEAQ (reference sequence). V dropped 3 bases and J dropped 0; count of bases not matched to a gene: 7. The CDR3 nucleotides read TGTGCCAGCAGCTTGCCAACTAGCGGAAGCTCCTACGAGCAGTACTTC. This gives the protein CASSLPTSGSSYEQYF.

The V and J genes are TRBV7-9 and TRBJ2-2, with TRBD1 identical over 7 bases. J lost 6 bases, V lost 2 bases, and 6 bases had no gene match. Per the germline V gene, CDR1 is SEHNR and CDR2 is FQNEAQ (reference sequence). CDR3 size: 15 residues. The CDR3 is CASSLWQGVSGELFF. As DNA, the CDR3 is TGTGCCAGCAGCTTATGGCAGGGGGTGTCCGGGGAGCTGTTTTTT.

The chain uses TRBV29-1 and TRBJ1-5; the D is unclear. Germline CDR1 is SQVTM and CDR2 is ANQGSEA. CDR3 size: 9 residues. V was cut by 7 bases and J by 8 bases, with 6 bases left in between. The CDR3 DNA follows: TGCAGCGCAGAGGAGCCCCAGCATTTT. It yields the protein CSAEEPQHF.

The J gene is TRBJ1-5, the V gene TRBV19, with D perhaps matching TRBD1 (5 bases). Germline-derived CDR1 and CDR2 are LNHDA and SQIVND (reference sequence). V lost 7 bases, J lost 0 bases, and 19 bases lay in between. This CDR3 contains 17 residues. This chain's CDR3 is CASTEIGGFLSNQPQHF. CDR3 nucleotide sequence: TGTGCCAGTACCGAAATCGGGGGATTTCTTAGCAATCAGCCCCAGCATTTT. Full variable domain (rest looked up from reference TRBV19 and TRBJ1-5): DGGITQSPKYLFRKEGQNVTLSCEQNLNHDAMYWYRQDPGQGLRLIYYSQIVNDFQKGDIAEGYSVSREKKESFPLTVTSAQKNPTAFYLCASTEIGGFLSNQPQHFGDGTRLSIL.

This chain links TRBV9 with TRBJ2-3; 11 nucleotides line up with TRBD2. Trimming removed 4 bases from V and 2 bases from J; junction bases left unmatched: 6. CDR3 length: 16 residues. Per germline, CDR1 SGDLS and CDR2 YYNGEE. CDR3 residues: CASSRGSGRATDTQYF. The CDR3 DNA follows: TGTGCCAGCAGCCGGGGTAGCGGGAGGGCCACAGATACGCAGTATTTT.

The chain has TRBV4-1 and TRBJ2-1, with D unresolved. Germline V gene lookup returns CDR1 MGHRA and CDR2 YSYEKL. CDR3 length: 14 residues. Trimming removed 0 bases at V and 4 bases at J, with 7 bases between. For the CDR3, the DNA is TGCGCCAGCAGCCAAGAGGCTGATTACAATGAGCAGTTCTTC. Translated, it gives CASSQEADYNEQFF.

Concerning this clone: An end of the junction does not agree with germline; a read error may underlie this. The CDR3 protein is CATSRDPSSYNEQFF. CDR3 nucleotide sequence: TGTGCCACCAGTAGGGACCCGTCCTCCTACAATGAGCAGTTCTTC. The V gene is TRBV6-5, the J gene TRBJ2-1; D may match TRBD1 or TRBD2 (5 bases each). Germline CDR1 and CDR2: MNHEY and SVGAGI. The CDR3 runs 15 residues.

The chain uses TRBV10-2 and TRBJ2-7; 7 bases fit TRBD1. CDR1 is WSHSY and CDR2 is SAAADI in the germline V gene. The CDR3 spans 13 residues. Trimming at V came to 7 bases and at J to 0 bases, leaving 3 bases not matched to a gene. In nucleotides, the CDR3 is TGCGCCAGCACCAGGGACAGCTCCTACGAGCAGTACTTC. Translated, it gives CASTRDSSYEQYF.

The V gene is TRBV6-6, the J gene TRBJ1-1; D is ambiguous. The CDR3 is 15 amino acids. Germline V gene lookup returns CDR1 MNHNY and CDR2 SVGAGI (reference sequence). Between the trimmed V and J ends, which lost 4 bases and 4 bases, there was a span of 16 bases. This CDR3 reads CASSFMVSRGTEAFF. The CDR3 coding sequence is TGTGCCAGCAGTTTCATGGTTTCACGGGGCACTGAAGCTTTCTTT.

V is TRBV19 and J is TRBJ2-5; D possibly corresponds to TRBD1 (6 bases). Germline-derived CDR1 and CDR2 are LNHDA and SQIVND (reference sequence). V dropped 5 bases and J dropped 2 bases, with 15 bases sitting between them. The CDR3 runs 15 residues. The CDR3 spells CASSEGVSTQETQYF. The CDR3 DNA sequence: TGTGCCAGTAGTGAGGGGGTCTCGACTCAAGAGACCCAGTACTTC.